The clone carrying this TCR beta chain came up many times. Its cognate antigen is unknown. The read terminates 3 residues before the CDR3 end, so the remaining end is supplied by the germline J gene. Method: immunoSEQ multiplex PCR; TCRdb's copy keeps in-frame clones and lacks some. The specimen has approximately 81,000 clones, none found just once. With 2 bases clipped from V and 2 bases from J, the junction kept 4 bases outside the gene matches. Per the germline V gene, CDR1 is LNHDA and CDR2 is SQIVND (reference sequence). This CDR3 is 15 amino acids long. These data belong to a study of T cell clonality in common variable immunodeficiency. Study conclusions and caveats: In common variable immunodeficiency, TCR beta chains reportedly carried fewer deletions and N-nucleotide insertions.

Sequencing used peripheral blood mononuclear cells. The chain uses TRBV19 and TRBJ2-7; 9 bases fit TRBD2. The TCR was taken from a person aged 18 to 75 in good health. This CDR3 reads CASSIRLAAAYEQYF. Partial CDR3 DNA: TGTGCCAGTAGTATAAGACTAGCGGCTGCCTACGAG. Full variable domain (remainder filled in from reference TRBV19 and TRBJ2-7): DGGITQSPKYLFRKEGQNVTLSCEQNLNHDAMYWYRQDPGQGLRLIYYSQIVNDFQKGDIAEGYSVSREKKESFPLTVTSAQKNPTAFYLCASSIRLAAAYEQYFGPGTRLTVT.